This TCR beta chain was sequenced during a study of blood T cell repertoires in COVID-19. On the study more broadly: Sites across the United States, Italy and Spain contributed samples from acute and convalescent COVID-19.

Per the original data handling: Reference gene primer amplification yielded estimated nucleated cell counts. Sequenced by immunoSEQ multiplex PCR; TCRdb stores in-frame clones only, minus some. D and trimming come from the DNA, and the V and J calls and clone size come from that table. The sample consists of about 270,000 clones, 85% of them appearing once. The CDR3 contains 13 residues. V lost 4 bases to trimming and J lost 2 bases; unmatched junction nucleotides: 5. The V gene's germline CDR1 is GTSNPN and CDR2 SVGIG (reference sequence). The age range of participants was 18 to 89 years, with residence in about two dozen US areas.

The sequence came from a woman aged 45 to 65 with acute COVID-19. V and J are TRBV30 and TRBJ2-7; 7 nucleotides agree with TRBD1. What was sequenced was PBMCs or T cells enriched from blood (not recorded which). CDR3 region: CAWTTGVTYEQYF. CDR3 nucleotides: TGTGCCTGGACAACAGGGGTCACCTACGAGCAGTACTTC.